The TCR beta chain described here comes from a study of molecular identifiers for immune sequencing clone quantification. As for the study in general: The replicate experiment used RNA from approximately 20,000 or 100,000 naive CD8 cells. This RNA was split into five aliquots, and four of them were sequenced.

The study, taken as a whole, reports: It was shown that clones above 20 RNA copies held over 97% of effector molecules, but under 1% in naive cells.

Deletions cut 5 bases from V and 0 bases from J, with 16 bases between. The V gene's germline CDR1 is SEHNR and CDR2 FQNEAQ (reference sequence). CDR3 length: 16 residues. This clonotype was found many times. As yet, its antigen is unknown. When naive CD8 T cells were sorted, they were gated as CD8+CD4-CCR7+CD45RA+. With listed TCR primers and previously described methods, bulk TCR libraries were prepared. TCRdb independently ran MiXCR on the PCR reads; one entry per CDR3 protein. The table lists around 470,000 distinct CDR3 sequences, 20% to 25% of them singletons. The sequence was collected from a human donor in good health. Some libraries in this study had Jurkat cell RNA spiked in. The chain links TRBV7-9 to TRBJ1-1, with a weak D call TRBD1 (5 bases). The sequencing input was naive CD8+ T cells from blood, with Jurkat cell RNA spiked in. Stated subset: FACS-sorted CD8+CD4-CCR7+CD45RA+ naive T cells. DNA of the CDR3: TGTGCCAGCAGCCCAACTTATGGGGCCATGAACACTGAAGCTTTCTTT. Its translation is CASSPTYGAMNTEAFF. Looking up the rest from reference TRBV7-9 and TRBJ1-1 gives the full variable domain: DTGVSQNPRHKITKRGQNVTFRCDPISEHNRLYWYRQTLGQGPEFLTYFQNEAQLEKSRLLSDRFSAERPKGSFSTLEIQRTEQGDSAMYLCASSPTYGAMNTEAFFGQGTRLTVV.